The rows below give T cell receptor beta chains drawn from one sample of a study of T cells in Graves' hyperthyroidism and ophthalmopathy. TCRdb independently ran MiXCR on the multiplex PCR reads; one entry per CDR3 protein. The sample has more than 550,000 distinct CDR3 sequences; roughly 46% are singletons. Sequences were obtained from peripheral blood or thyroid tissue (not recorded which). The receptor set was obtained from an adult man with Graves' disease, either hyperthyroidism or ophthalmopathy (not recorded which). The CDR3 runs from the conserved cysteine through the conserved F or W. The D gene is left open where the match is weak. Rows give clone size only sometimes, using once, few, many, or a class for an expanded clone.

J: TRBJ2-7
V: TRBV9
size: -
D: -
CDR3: CAWPQASTPTTWEQYF
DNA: TGTGCCTGGCCACAGGCTTCTACCCCGACCACGTGGGAGCAGTACTTC

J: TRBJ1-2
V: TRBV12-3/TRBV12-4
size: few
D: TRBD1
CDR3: CASSSPGGANYGYTF
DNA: TGTGCCAGCAGTTCCCCAGGGGGAGCTAACTATGGCTACACCTTC

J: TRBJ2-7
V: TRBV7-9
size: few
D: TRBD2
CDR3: CASSFRLAVGSYEQYF
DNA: TGTGCCAGCAGCTTCCGACTAGCGGTGGGATCTTACGAGCAGTACTTC

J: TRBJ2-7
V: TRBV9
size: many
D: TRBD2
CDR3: CASSAWGGDEQYF
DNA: TGTGCCAGCAGCGCTTGGGGAGGGGACGAGCAGTACTTC

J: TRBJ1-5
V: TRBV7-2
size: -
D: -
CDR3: CASSFSGRAGETQHF
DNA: TGTGCCAGCAGCTTTAGCGGGAGGGCCGGGGAGACCCAGCATTTT

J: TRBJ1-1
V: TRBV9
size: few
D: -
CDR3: CASSVTGLTEAFF
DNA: TGTGCCAGCAGCGTTACAGGGCTTACTGAAGCTTTCTTT

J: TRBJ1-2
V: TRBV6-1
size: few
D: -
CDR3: CASSERGGGLGYTF
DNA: TGTGCCAGCAGTGAACGCGGGGGAGGCCTCGGCTACACCTTC

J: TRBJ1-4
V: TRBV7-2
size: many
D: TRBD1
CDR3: CASGGTGVNEKLFF
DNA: TGTGCCAGCGGGGGGACAGGGGTCAATGAAAAACTGTTTTTT

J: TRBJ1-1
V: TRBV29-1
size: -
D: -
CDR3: CSLAYRNTEAFF
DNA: TGCAGCTTGGCTTACAGGAACACTGAAGCTTTCTTT

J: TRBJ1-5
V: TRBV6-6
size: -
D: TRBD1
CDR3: CASSRDRAQRGSNQPQHF
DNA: TGTGCCAGCAGTCGCGACAGGGCCCAAAGGGGAAGCAATCAGCCCCAGCATTTT

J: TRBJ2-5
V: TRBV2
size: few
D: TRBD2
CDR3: CASYLSGRETQYF
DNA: TGTGCCAGTTACCTCAGCGGGAGGGAGACCCAGTACTTC

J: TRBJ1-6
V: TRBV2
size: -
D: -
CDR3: CASSLDPWLQTQNSPLHF
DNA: TGTGCCAGCAGCCTTGATCCCTGGCTCCAGACCCAAAATTCACCCCTCCACTTT

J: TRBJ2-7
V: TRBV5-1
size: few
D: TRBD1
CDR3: CASSPWTGYSYEQYF
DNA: TGCGCCAGCAGCCCCTGGACAGGGTATTCGTACGAGCAGTACTTC

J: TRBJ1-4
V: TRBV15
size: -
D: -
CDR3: CATSRDLRGDEKLFF
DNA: TGTGCCACCAGCAGAGATCTAAGGGGGGATGAAAAACTGTTTTTT

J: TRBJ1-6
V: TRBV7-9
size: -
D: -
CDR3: CASSLAGTGILHF
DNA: TGTGCCAGCAGCTTAGCGGGAACAGGGATCCTACACTTT

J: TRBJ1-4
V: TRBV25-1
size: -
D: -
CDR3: CASLAGQPNEKLFF
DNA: TGTGCCAGCTTGGCCGGACAGCCCAATGAAAAACTGTTTTTT

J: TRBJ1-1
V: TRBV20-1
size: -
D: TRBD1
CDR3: CSAITGETEAFF
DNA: TGCAGTGCTATAACAGGGGAAACTGAAGCTTTCTTT

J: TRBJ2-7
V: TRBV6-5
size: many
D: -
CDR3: CASRRDGTYEQYF
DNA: TGTGCCAGCAGAAGGGACGGAACCTACGAGCAGTACTTC

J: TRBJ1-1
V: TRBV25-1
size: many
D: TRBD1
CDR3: CASALTGGGYTEAFF
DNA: TGTGCCAGCGCCTTAACAGGGGGCGGATACACTGAAGCTTTCTTT

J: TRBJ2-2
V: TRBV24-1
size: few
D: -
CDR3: CATSNLEGAGTGELFF
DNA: TGTGCCACCAGCAATCTGGAGGGGGCCGGTACCGGGGAGCTGTTTTTT

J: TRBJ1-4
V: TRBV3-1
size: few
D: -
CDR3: CASSPVDGEKLFF
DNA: TGTGCCAGCAGCCCGGTTGACGGTGAAAAACTGTTTTTT

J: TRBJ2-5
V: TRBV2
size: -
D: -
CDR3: CASSHEPDGGQETQYF
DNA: TGTGCCAGCAGCCACGAACCGGACGGAGGCCAAGAGACCCAGTACTTC

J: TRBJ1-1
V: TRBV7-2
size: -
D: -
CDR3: CASSPAGQNLNTEAFF
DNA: TGTGCCAGCAGCCCCGCCGGACAGAATTTGAACACTGAAGCTTTCTTT

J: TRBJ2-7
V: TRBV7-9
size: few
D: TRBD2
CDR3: CASSTFGGGFSSYEQYF
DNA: TGTGCCAGCAGCACCTTCGGGGGAGGGTTTAGTTCCTACGAGCAGTACTTC

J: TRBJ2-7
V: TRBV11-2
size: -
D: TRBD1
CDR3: CASNLPGGLTYEQYF
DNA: TGTGCCAGCAATCTCCCAGGGGGCCTTACCTACGAGCAGTACTTC

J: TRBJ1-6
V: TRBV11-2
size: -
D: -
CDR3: CASSQDPRGYNSPLHF
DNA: TGCGCCAGCAGCCAAGACCCACGGGGCTATAATTCACCCCTCCACTTT

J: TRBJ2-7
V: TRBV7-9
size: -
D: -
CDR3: CASSQLPGSYEQYF
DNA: TGTGCCAGCAGCCAACTGCCAGGGAGCTACGAGCAGTACTTC

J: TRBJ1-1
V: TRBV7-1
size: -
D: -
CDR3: CASSSPRSTEAFF
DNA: TGTGCCAGCAGCTCCCCGCGGAGCACTGAAGCTTTCTTT

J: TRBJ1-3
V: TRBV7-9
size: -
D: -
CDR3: CASGALTVGSGNTIYF
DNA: TGTGCCAGCGGCGCCTTGACAGTCGGCTCTGGAAACACCATATATTTT

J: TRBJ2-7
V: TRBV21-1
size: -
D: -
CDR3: CASSTTTDPEQYF
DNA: TGTGCCAGCAGCACAACGACGGACCCCGAGCAGTACTTC

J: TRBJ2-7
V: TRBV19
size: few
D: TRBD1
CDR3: CATGGQGFFGEQYF
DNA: TGTGCCACGGGTGGACAGGGGTTTTTCGGAGAGCAGTACTTC

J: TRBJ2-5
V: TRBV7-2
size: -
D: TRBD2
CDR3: CASSLVVREIETQYF
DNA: TGTGCCAGCAGCTTAGTTGTGCGGGAGATAGAGACCCAGTACTTC

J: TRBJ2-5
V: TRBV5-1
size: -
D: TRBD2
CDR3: CASSQGLAGAGETQYF
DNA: TGTGCCAGCAGCCAGGGACTAGCGGGGGCCGGGGAGACCCAGTACTTC

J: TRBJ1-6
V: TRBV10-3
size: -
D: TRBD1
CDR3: CASSHQQGPSPLHF
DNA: TGTGCCAGCAGCCATCAACAGGGGCCTTCACCCCTCCACTTT

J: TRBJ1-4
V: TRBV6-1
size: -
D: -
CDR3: CASSYSRTTNEKLFF
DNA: TGTGCCAGCAGTTACTCCAGGACGACTAATGAAAAACTGTTTTTT

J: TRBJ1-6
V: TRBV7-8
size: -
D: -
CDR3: CASRLSRGQGNQPLHF
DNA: TGTGCCAGCAGACTTAGCCGGGGGCAGGGCAATCAGCCCCTCCACTTT

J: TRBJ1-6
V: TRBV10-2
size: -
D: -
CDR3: CASEEGLHSPLHF
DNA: TGCGCCAGCGAGGAGGGACTACATTCACCCCTCCACTTT